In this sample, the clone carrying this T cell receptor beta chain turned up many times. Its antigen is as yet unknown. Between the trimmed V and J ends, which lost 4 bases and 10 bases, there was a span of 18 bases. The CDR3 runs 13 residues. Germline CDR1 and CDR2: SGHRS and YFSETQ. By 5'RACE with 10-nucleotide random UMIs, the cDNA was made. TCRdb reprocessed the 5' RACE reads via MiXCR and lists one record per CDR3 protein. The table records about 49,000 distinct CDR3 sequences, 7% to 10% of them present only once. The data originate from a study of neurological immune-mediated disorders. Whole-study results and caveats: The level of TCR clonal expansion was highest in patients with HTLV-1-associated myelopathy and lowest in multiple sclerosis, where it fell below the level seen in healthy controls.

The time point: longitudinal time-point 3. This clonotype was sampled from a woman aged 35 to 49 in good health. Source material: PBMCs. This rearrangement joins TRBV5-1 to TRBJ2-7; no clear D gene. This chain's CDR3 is CASSLTTELGQYF. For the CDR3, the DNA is TGCGCCAGCAGCCTCACGACGGAGTTGGGTCAGTACTTC.